Each of the 4 T cell receptor beta chains below was sequenced from the same sample in a study of cytomegalovirus exposure and HLA in healthy donors. Use of 60 Vbeta and 13 Jbeta primers characterized the PCR. The protocol was immunoSEQ multiplex PCR, while the TCRdb copy is restricted to in-frame clones and leaves out a portion. The sample shows tens of thousands of clones, 78% of them seen only once. Material: PBMCs. The origin of the receptors is a woman aged 40 to 55 in good health and CMV-seropositive.

This chain joins TRBV2 and TRBJ2-1; 10 bases match TRBD2. Germline assignment: CDR1 SNHLY and CDR2 FYNNEI. J was trimmed by 10 bases and V by 8 bases; bases with no gene match: 14. The CDR3 extends over 15 amino acids. In DNA, the CDR3 is TGTGCCAGCGCGGCGGTCAGCGGGGGGGCTCACGAGCAGTTCTTC. It encodes CASAAVSGGAHEQFF.

The V call is TRBV27, the J call TRBJ2-3, with D perhaps TRBD1 (6 bases). CDR3 length: 18 amino acids. Looked up from germline, CDR1 is MNHEY and CDR2 is SMNVEV (reference sequence). V lost 2 bases, J lost 2 bases, and 20 bases lay in between. The CDR3 coding sequence is TGTGCCAGCAGTTTAACCTCAATTTTGACAGGATACACAGATACGCAGTATTTT. Translation: CASSLTSILTGYTDTQYF.

This chain uses TRBV30 with TRBJ2-7; 9 bases match TRBD1. Germline-derived CDR1 and CDR2 are GTSNPN and SVGIG (reference sequence). The CDR3 is made up of 16 amino acids. The J segment lost 5 bases and the V segment lost 3 bases, leaving 14 bases of the junction unmatched. The CDR3 protein is CAWRRRGTGTYHEQYF. The CDR3 DNA reads TGTGCCTGGAGACGGAGGGGGACAGGGACGTACCACGAGCAGTACTTC.

The chain combines TRBV29-1 with TRBJ2-1; tentatively, D is TRBD2 (5 bases). Germline CDR1 and CDR2: SQVTM and ANQGSEA. Deletions cut 4 bases from V and 8 bases from J, with 12 bases between. This CDR3 has 12 residues. The CDR3 loop is CSVALTGYEQFF. In DNA, the CDR3 is TGCAGCGTTGCCCTCACGGGATATGAGCAGTTCTTC.